A selection of T cell receptor beta chains follows, all from one sample in a study of cytomegalovirus exposure and HLA in healthy donors. Here immunoSEQ multiplex PCR was the method, and the copy in TCRdb shows in-frame clones only, minus some. The sample includes more than 110,000 clones, 70% to 75% of them seen just once. Specimen: PBMCs. All receptors derive from a woman in her 30s in good health and CMV-seronegative. Both conserved end residues are part of each CDR3. Fields, in order: V gene, D gene, J gene, clone size, CDR3 DNA, CDR3 protein. A D gene is named only where the DNA matches it firmly. Only part of the rows carry a size: once, few, many, or a class if the clone is expanded.

v_call: TRBV19; d_call: TRBD2; j_call: TRBJ2-3; clone_size: .; cdr3_nt: TGTGCCAGTAGCCAGACTAGCGGCACCACAGATACGCAGTATTTT; cdr3_aa: CASSQTSGTTDTQYF
v_call: TRBV4-2; d_call: .; j_call: TRBJ1-2; clone_size: .; cdr3_nt: TGTGCCAGCAGCCAAACGGACAGCCCTCGGGGCTACACCTTC; cdr3_aa: CASSQTDSPRGYTF
v_call: TRBV7-2; d_call: .; j_call: TRBJ2-3; clone_size: .; cdr3_nt: TGTGCCAGCAGCTTACAGGGAGATACGCAGTATTTT; cdr3_aa: CASSLQGDTQYF
v_call: TRBV7-8; d_call: .; j_call: TRBJ1-4; clone_size: .; cdr3_nt: TGTGCCAGCAGCTTAGAGGGGGGGGTAGTGAAACTGTTTTTT; cdr3_aa: CASSLEGGVVKLFF
v_call: TRBV9; d_call: .; j_call: TRBJ1-1; clone_size: .; cdr3_nt: TGTGCCAGCAGTACGTACTCGGCAGGGGAAGCTTTCTTT; cdr3_aa: CASSTYSAGEAFF
v_call: TRBV11-3; d_call: TRBD2; j_call: TRBJ2-7; clone_size: .; cdr3_nt: TGTGCCAGCAGTCAAGCCATGATTGGTTCGGGAGGGCCTTGGGAGTACTTC; cdr3_aa: CASSQAMIGSGGPWEYF
v_call: TRBV9; d_call: TRBD1; j_call: TRBJ1-6; clone_size: .; cdr3_nt: TGTGCCAGCAGCGGGACAGGTACAGATAATTCACCCCTCCACTTT; cdr3_aa: CASSGTGTDNSPLHF
v_call: TRBV5-4; d_call: TRBD2; j_call: TRBJ2-2; clone_size: .; cdr3_nt: TGTGCCAGCAGCTTGTGGGCGAAGCGGGGGGGCCGTGACACCGGGGAGCTGTTTTTT; cdr3_aa: CASSLWAKRGGRDTGELFF
v_call: TRBV18; d_call: TRBD1; j_call: TRBJ1-1; clone_size: .; cdr3_nt: TGTGCCAGCTCACTTCGCCGGGACAGGGGAGGGGCTGAAGCTTTCTTT; cdr3_aa: CASSLRRDRGGAEAFF
v_call: TRBV7-9; d_call: .; j_call: TRBJ2-7; clone_size: .; cdr3_nt: TGTGCCAGCACCCCTCCCCCCCAGGGTCCTAACTCCTACGAGCAGTACTTC; cdr3_aa: CASTPPPQGPNSYEQYF
v_call: TRBV2; d_call: .; j_call: TRBJ2-7; clone_size: few; cdr3_nt: TGTGCCAGCAGTGAGGAGAACTTCCAGGAGCAGTACTTC; cdr3_aa: CASSEENFQEQYF
v_call: TRBV19; d_call: TRBD1; j_call: TRBJ1-2; clone_size: .; cdr3_nt: TGTGCCAGTCGAACCGGGACAGCATATGGCTACACCTTC; cdr3_aa: CASRTGTAYGYTF
v_call: TRBV5-5; d_call: .; j_call: TRBJ1-4; clone_size: .; cdr3_nt: TGTGCCAGCAGCGCCTTAACGGGTAGTGAAAAACTGTTTTTT; cdr3_aa: CASSALTGSEKLFF
v_call: TRBV30; d_call: TRBD1; j_call: TRBJ2-4; clone_size: .; cdr3_nt: TGTGCCTGGAGACAGGGGGTGGATCAGTACTTC; cdr3_aa: CAWRQGVDQYF
v_call: TRBV5-5; d_call: TRBD2; j_call: TRBJ2-2; clone_size: .; cdr3_nt: TGTGCCAGCAGCCCCTCTGAGCGGGGGCGCGCCTCGAACACCGGGGAGCTGTTTTTT; cdr3_aa: CASSPSERGRASNTGELFF
v_call: TRBV30; d_call: .; j_call: TRBJ2-1; clone_size: .; cdr3_nt: TGTGCCTGGAGTGTCCGGAATGGGGCTGAGCAGTTCTTC; cdr3_aa: CAWSVRNGAEQFF
v_call: TRBV30; d_call: .; j_call: TRBJ1-2; clone_size: few; cdr3_nt: TGTGCCTGGAGTCCGTCGGCGGATGGCTACACCTTC; cdr3_aa: CAWSPSADGYTF
v_call: TRBV7-9; d_call: .; j_call: TRBJ2-5; clone_size: once; cdr3_nt: TGTGCCAGCAGCTTAGGTGGGGCCTGGGAGACCCAGTACTTC; cdr3_aa: CASSLGGAWETQYF
v_call: TRBV19; d_call: .; j_call: TRBJ1-1; clone_size: .; cdr3_nt: TGTGCCAGTAGTATAGTATTGAACACTGAAGCTTTCTTT; cdr3_aa: CASSIVLNTEAFF
v_call: TRBV30; d_call: .; j_call: TRBJ1-3; clone_size: .; cdr3_nt: TGTGCCTGGGGCGGACTACCGGGAAACACCATATATTTT; cdr3_aa: CAWGGLPGNTIYF
v_call: TRBV30; d_call: .; j_call: TRBJ1-4; clone_size: .; cdr3_nt: TGTGCCTGGAGTGGGTCGGTTCATAATGAAAAACTGTTTTTT; cdr3_aa: CAWSGSVHNEKLFF
v_call: TRBV4-2; d_call: TRBD2; j_call: TRBJ2-3; clone_size: .; cdr3_nt: TGTGCCAGCAGCCTCCCAACGGGGGGTATCACAGATACGCAGTATTTT; cdr3_aa: CASSLPTGGITDTQYF
v_call: TRBV11-2; d_call: .; j_call: TRBJ1-6; clone_size: once; cdr3_nt: TGTGCCAGCAGCCCCACGGCGGGGGGAGATTCACCCCTCCACTTT; cdr3_aa: CASSPTAGGDSPLHF
v_call: TRBV7-9; d_call: TRBD2; j_call: TRBJ2-7; clone_size: .; cdr3_nt: TGTGCCAGCAGCTTAGGTAGCGGGAGGGACTACGAGCAGTACTTC; cdr3_aa: CASSLGSGRDYEQYF
v_call: TRBV9; d_call: .; j_call: TRBJ1-6; clone_size: .; cdr3_nt: TGTGCCAGCAGCGTAGGAGGGTTTGAATCACCCCTCCACTTT; cdr3_aa: CASSVGGFESPLHF
v_call: TRBV4-1; d_call: .; j_call: TRBJ2-4; clone_size: once; cdr3_nt: TGCGCCAGCAGCCAAGAAGGAGGGTTTGGGCGGGGAGGGGGCAAAAACATTCAGTACTTC; cdr3_aa: CASSQEGGFGRGGGKNIQYF
v_call: TRBV28; d_call: .; j_call: TRBJ1-5; clone_size: .; cdr3_nt: TGTGCCAGCACGACTCGGGGAAACAGCAATCAGCCCCAGCATTTT; cdr3_aa: CASTTRGNSNQPQHF
v_call: TRBV2; d_call: TRBD1; j_call: TRBJ2-7; clone_size: .; cdr3_nt: TGTGCCGGCAGTGAGCTAGGACAGGGATTCGACGAGCAGTACTTC; cdr3_aa: CAGSELGQGFDEQYF
v_call: TRBV7-2; d_call: .; j_call: TRBJ2-3; clone_size: .; cdr3_nt: TGTGCCAGCAGCACTAGCACAGATACGCAGTATTTT; cdr3_aa: CASSTSTDTQYF
v_call: TRBV19; d_call: TRBD2; j_call: TRBJ2-5; clone_size: .; cdr3_nt: TGTGCCAGTAGTCCCGGACTAGCGGGAGGTTACCAAGAGACCCAGTACTTC; cdr3_aa: CASSPGLAGGYQETQYF
v_call: TRBV19; d_call: TRBD1; j_call: TRBJ1-1; clone_size: .; cdr3_nt: TGTGCCAGTATCGGGACAGGGGGAAGCACTGAAGCTTTCTTT; cdr3_aa: CASIGTGGSTEAFF
v_call: TRBV5-6; d_call: .; j_call: TRBJ2-7; clone_size: .; cdr3_nt: TGTGCCAGCAGCTTGCGGGGCTACGAGCAGTACTTC; cdr3_aa: CASSLRGYEQYF
v_call: TRBV6-1; d_call: .; j_call: TRBJ1-1; clone_size: .; cdr3_nt: TGTGCCAGCAGTGAAGGTTTGTTTCCAGGCACTGAAGCTTTCTTT; cdr3_aa: CASSEGLFPGTEAFF
v_call: TRBV19; d_call: .; j_call: TRBJ1-5; clone_size: .; cdr3_nt: TGTGCCAGTAGTATGCAGGCCACAACGCAGCCCCAGCATTTT; cdr3_aa: CASSMQATTQPQHF
v_call: TRBV7-9; d_call: TRBD1; j_call: TRBJ1-2; clone_size: .; cdr3_nt: TGTGCCAGCACCGGACAGGGGGATGGCTACACCTTC; cdr3_aa: CASTGQGDGYTF
v_call: TRBV5-1; d_call: TRBD2; j_call: TRBJ2-1; clone_size: .; cdr3_nt: TGCGCCAGCAGCTTCCAACCCAAGCCGACCGGGACTAGCGGCTACAATGAGCAGTTCTTC; cdr3_aa: CASSFQPKPTGTSGYNEQFF
v_call: TRBV27; d_call: TRBD1; j_call: TRBJ2-5; clone_size: .; cdr3_nt: TGTGCCAGCAGTTTAAACAGGGGCTGGGAGACCCAGTACTTC; cdr3_aa: CASSLNRGWETQYF
v_call: TRBV28; d_call: TRBD1; j_call: TRBJ2-3; clone_size: .; cdr3_nt: TGTGCCAGCAACCGACCGGGACAGGGGACAGATACGCAGTATTTT; cdr3_aa: CASNRPGQGTDTQYF
v_call: TRBV10-3; d_call: .; j_call: TRBJ2-1; clone_size: .; cdr3_nt: TGTGCCATCAGTGAGTTGGTAGTCCGCGAGGCTGAGCAGTTCTTC; cdr3_aa: CAISELVVREAEQFF
v_call: TRBV4-1; d_call: TRBD2; j_call: TRBJ2-3; clone_size: .; cdr3_nt: TGCGCCAGCAGCCGAGGGACTAGCGGTAGCACAGATACGCAGTATTTT; cdr3_aa: CASSRGTSGSTDTQYF
v_call: TRBV2; d_call: .; j_call: TRBJ1-2; clone_size: .; cdr3_nt: TGTGCCAGCAGGGAGCTACAGGGTGTAATAGGCTACACCTTC; cdr3_aa: CASRELQGVIGYTF
v_call: TRBV11-1; d_call: TRBD2; j_call: TRBJ2-3; clone_size: .; cdr3_nt: TGTGCCAGCAGCCTTCGGGCCGCGGGAGACACAGATACGCAGTATTTT; cdr3_aa: CASSLRAAGDTDTQYF